This T cell receptor beta chain was captured in a study of a mutant IDH1 vaccine in newly diagnosed glioma. Study at large: Prior therapy was radiotherapy, temozolomide, or both; most received both. Points from the study as a whole: Most patients, 90% to 95%, showed vaccine-induced immune responses.

Comments on this clone: The antigen is not known.

TCRdb's copy holds only in-frame clones and misses some; the assay was immunoSEQ multiplex PCR. The data show tens of thousands of clones, around four fifths seen once. CDR3 size: 17 residues. Germline-derived CDR1 and CDR2 are SGHRS and YFSETQ. V lost 4 bases and J lost 3; bases outside the gene matches: 13. Time point indicated: week 47, end of study. Vaccinated patients received 300 ug of mutant IDH1 20-mer peptide per dose, with topical imiquimod. Astrocytomas found in donors were new, WHO grade 3 or 4, IDH1-mutant and ATRX-lost. V and J are TRBV5-1 and TRBJ2-5, with TRBD2 identical over 9 bases. This sample comprised PBMCs, obtained from a glioma patient whose treatment included an IDH1 peptide vaccine. The clonotype comes from a young man with glioma. In DNA form, the CDR3 reads TGCGCCAGCAGCCGACTACCGGCGGGGGGGACAAAAGAGACCCAGTACTTC. Protein product: CASSRLPAGGTKETQYF.